Presented here are 19 T cell receptor beta chains from one specimen sequenced in a study of T cell responses to AZD1222 COVID-19 vaccine. The repertoire was sequenced with immunoSEQ multiplex PCR; TCRdb's copy has only in-frame clones and lacks some. Among tens of thousands of clones listed, approximately 85% were seen once. The sample was peripheral blood, taken on day 0 of AZD1222 vaccination. The receptors shown here come from an adult in good health.

V usage is TRBV28 and J usage is TRBJ1-1; no clear D gene. This CDR3 comprises 16 residues. Trimming took 7 bases from V and 1 from J, leaving 19 bases between them. Germline V lookup: CDR1 MDHEN, CDR2 SYDVKM. CDR3: CASTPARLGANTEAFF. The CDR3 DNA reads as TGTGCCAGCACGCCTGCGAGATTAGGTGCGAACACTGAAGCTTTCTTT.

V and J are TRBV10-3 and TRBJ1-2; 8 positions match TRBD1. The junction had 9 bases not matched to a gene; V was cut back by 10 bases and J by 8 bases. Looked up from germline, CDR1 is ENHRY and CDR2 is SYGVKD. This CDR3 has 12 amino acids. DNA of the CDR3: TGTGCCACGATGGACAGGGAGGACGGCTACACCTTC. It specifies CATMDREDGYTF.

This chain links TRBV2 with TRBJ1-5; 7 bases match TRBD1. CDR3 length: 14 residues. Germline V gene lookup returns CDR1 SNHLY and CDR2 FYNNEI. After removal of 4 bases from V and 3 bases from J, the junction contained 3 bases not matched to a gene. CDR3 amino acids: CASSGDSLNQPQHF. The CDR3 bases are TGTGCCAGCAGTGGGGACAGTCTCAATCAGCCCCAGCATTTT.

The chain links TRBV27 to TRBJ1-5, with TRBD1 as a possible D gene (6 bases). V gave up 4 bases and J gave up 11 bases, with 27 bases separating them. Germline CDR1 and CDR2: MNHEY and SMNVEV (reference sequence). CDR3 length: 17 amino acids. CDR3 region: CASSSYAGLTGKLAQHF. CDR3 coding DNA: TGTGCCAGCAGTTCTTATGCCGGACTGACAGGCAAATTGGCCCAGCATTTT.

This clone was counted only a few times. As DNA, the CDR3 is TGTGCCAGCGGCCTGAGCGGGGGGGGAGTAAATGAGCAGTTCTTC. Translating gives CASGLSGGGVNEQFF. The chain uses TRBV6-6 and TRBJ2-1; 10 bases fit TRBD2. CDR1 is MNHNY, CDR2 SVGAGI, per germline (reference sequence). After removal of 8 bases from V and 7 bases from J, the junction contained 11 bases not matched to a gene. CDR3 length: 15 residues.

This sequence joins TRBV6-2 or TRBV6-3 and TRBJ2-7; 9 bases align to TRBD2. V shed 5 bases, J shed 5 bases, and the junction held 7 bases outside the gene matches. The CDR3 is 14 amino acids. Germline lookup yields CDR1 MNHEY and CDR2 SVGEGT. The CDR3 DNA is TGTGCCAGCAGTAGGACTAGCGTTCTCAACGAGCAGTACTTC. Translation gives CASSRTSVLNEQYF.

The CDR3 loop is CASSQGGQGISPLHF. The DNA for the CDR3 is TGCGCCAGCAGCCAAGGGGGCCAGGGGATCTCACCCCTCCACTTT. The rearrangement uses TRBV4-3 and TRBJ1-6, with a possible D match to TRBD1 (6 bases). Trimming removed 1 base from V and 10 bases from J, with 14 bases in between. CDR1 and CDR2 (germline): LGHNA, YSLEER. CDR3 length: 15 residues.

This chain links TRBV13 with TRBJ1-2; the D gene is possibly TRBD1 (5 bases). Deletions cut 5 bases from V and 3 bases from J, with 13 bases between. This CDR3 has 14 residues. CDR1 PRHDT and CDR2 FYEKMQ come from the germline V gene (reference sequence). The DNA for the CDR3 is TGTGCCAGCAGCCGGGCCCCGGGGGACTATGGCTACACCTTC. Encoded protein: CASSRAPGDYGYTF.

The J gene is TRBJ2-5, the V gene TRBV7-6; 10 positions match TRBD2. Trimming cost V 5 bases and J 5 bases; bases outside gene matches: 11. CDR3 length equals 16 residues. Germline V gene lookup returns CDR1 SGHVS and CDR2 FNYEAQ. The CDR3 region is CASSGSSGGPMETQYF. In DNA, the CDR3 is TGTGCCAGCAGCGGTAGTAGCGGGGGGCCAATGGAGACCCAGTACTTC.

This rearrangement joins TRBV4-2 to TRBJ1-1; D remains ambiguous. The CDR3 runs to 12 residues. Per the germline V gene, CDR1 is LGHNA and CDR2 is YNFKEQ. Trimming cost V 8 bases and J 4 bases, with 11 bases left between them. The CDR3 sequence is CASGVIGTEAFF. CDR3 coding DNA: TGTGCCAGCGGGGTTATAGGCACTGAAGCTTTCTTT.

The gene calls are TRBV5-1 and TRBJ2-1; 8 nucleotides agree with TRBD1. The germline V gene encodes CDR1 SGHRS and CDR2 YFSETQ. V was clipped by 0 bases and J by 2 bases; unmatched bases: 1. This CDR3 region has 15 residues. For the CDR3, the DNA is TGCGCCAGCAGCTTGGAACAGGGGGCCTACAATGAGCAGTTCTTC. Protein sequence: CASSLEQGAYNEQFF.

The chain recombines TRBV5-1 with TRBJ2-5, with D tentatively TRBD2 (6 bases). This CDR3 is built from 17 residues. Germline V gene sequence: CDR1 SGHRS, CDR2 YFSETQ. Trimming left V 0 bases short and J 4 bases short, with 19 bases between. In nucleotides, the CDR3 is TGCGCCAGCAGCTTGGGGAGGGGAGTTGAAGTGGGAGAGACCCAGTACTTC. This encodes CASSLGRGVEVGETQYF.

This chain uses TRBV7-9 with TRBJ1-5, with 7 bases that match TRBD1. The CDR3 loop spans 13 amino acids. V was clipped by 4 bases and J by 5 bases; unmatched bases: 2. Germline V gene sequence: CDR1 SEHNR, CDR2 FQNEAQ (reference sequence). The chain's CDR3 is CASSSQGDQPQHF. The DNA of the CDR3 is TGTGCCAGCAGCTCCCAGGGGGATCAGCCCCAGCATTTT. Variable domain in full (rest from reference TRBV7-9 and TRBJ1-5): DTGVSQNPRHKITKRGQNVTFRCDPISEHNRLYWYRQTLGQGPEFLTYFQNEAQLEKSRLLSDRFSAERPKGSFSTLEIQRTEQGDSAMYLCASSSQGDQPQHFGDGTRLSIL.

The chain couples TRBV13 to TRBJ1-3; D is undetermined. The CDR3 is 14 residues long. The V gene's germline CDR1 is PRHDT and CDR2 FYEKMQ (reference sequence). The V end was cut by 1 base, the J end by 1 base, with 5 bases between. CDR3 sequence (DNA): TGTGCCAGCAGCTTAGATCGGTCTGGAAACACCATATATTTT. This sequence encodes CASSLDRSGNTIYF.

V and J are TRBV19 and TRBJ1-1; 10 bases line up with TRBD1. The CDR3 contains 15 residues. Trimming took 6 bases from V and 1 from J; bases not matched to a gene: 5. Germline V gene lookup returns CDR1 LNHDA and CDR2 SQIVND (reference sequence). This CDR3 reads CASSDRGRGNTEAFF. In DNA form, the CDR3 reads TGTGCCAGTAGCGACAGGGGGCGGGGGAACACTGAAGCTTTCTTT.

V usage is TRBV30 and J usage is TRBJ2-2; D is perhaps TRBD2 (5 bases). The germline V gene has CDR1 GTSNPN and CDR2 SVGIG (reference sequence). Between the trimmed V and J ends, which lost 5 bases and 7 bases, there was a span of 14 bases. CDR3 length: 13 residues. The CDR3 spells CAWRRGPVGELFF. The CDR3 DNA sequence: TGTGCCTGGCGCCGAGGGCCGGTCGGGGAGCTGTTTTTT.

The CDR3 region is CASSLQGAGGIYGYTF. The CDR3 nucleotides are TGTGCCAGCAGCCTTCAGGGGGCTGGGGGGATCTATGGCTACACCTTC. J is TRBJ1-2 and V is TRBV9, with 8 bases aligning to TRBD1. Germline V lookup: CDR1 SGDLS, CDR2 YYNGEE. The CDR3 sequence is 16 residues long. V shed 4 bases, J shed 4 bases, and the junction held 12 bases outside the gene matches.

V gene TRBV27 combines with J gene TRBJ1-1; D call uncertain. The germline gives CDR1 MNHEY, CDR2 SMNVEV (reference sequence). The CDR3 covers 14 residues. Trimming pared 3 bases from V and 4 bases from J, leaving 12 bases between. The CDR3 protein is CASSFPGSGTEAFF. In DNA, the CDR3 is TGTGCCAGCAGTTTCCCGGGATCGGGCACTGAAGCTTTCTTT.

This chain joins TRBV28 and TRBJ1-3, with D perhaps TRBD1 (6 bases). The CDR3 spans 16 residues. From germline, CDR1 is MDHEN and CDR2 SYDVKM. V dropped 3 bases and J dropped 3 bases, with 15 bases sitting between them. The CDR3 is CASSLRSGASGNTIYF. DNA of the CDR3: TGTGCCAGCAGTTTGCGTTCGGGGGCAAGTGGAAACACCATATATTTT.